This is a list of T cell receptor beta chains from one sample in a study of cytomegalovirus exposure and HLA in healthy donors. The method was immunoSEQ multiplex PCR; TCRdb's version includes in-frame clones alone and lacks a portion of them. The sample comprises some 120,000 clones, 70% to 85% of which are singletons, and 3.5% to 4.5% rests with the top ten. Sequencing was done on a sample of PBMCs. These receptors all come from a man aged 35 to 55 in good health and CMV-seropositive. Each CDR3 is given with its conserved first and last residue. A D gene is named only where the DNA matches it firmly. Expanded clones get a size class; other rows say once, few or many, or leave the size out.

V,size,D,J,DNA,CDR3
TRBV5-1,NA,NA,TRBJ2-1,TGCGCCAGCAGCGAGACGGGGACACCGAAACACAATGAGCAGTTCTTC,CASSETGTPKHNEQFF
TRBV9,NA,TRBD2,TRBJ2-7,TGTGCCAGCAGCACCCAAGCGGGATTCGAGCAGTACTTC,CASSTQAGFEQYF
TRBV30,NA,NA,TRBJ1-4,TGTGCCTGGAGTGTACATGGGGCTGATGAAAAACTGTTTTTT,CAWSVHGADEKLFF
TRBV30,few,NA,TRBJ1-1,TGTGCCTTTGGACAGACGAACACTGAAGCTTTCTTT,CAFGQTNTEAFF
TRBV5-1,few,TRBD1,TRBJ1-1,TGCGCCAACCGAACAGGGGGGGACACTGAAGCTTTCTTT,CANRTGGDTEAFF
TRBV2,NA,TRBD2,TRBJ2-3,TGTGCCAGCAGGCTAGCGGGGGGGCCAGACACAGATACGCAGTATTTT,CASRLAGGPDTDTQYF
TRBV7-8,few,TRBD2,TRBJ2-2,TGTGCCAGCAGCCCACTGGGGCTAGCGGGGGGGCTGGGAACCGGGGAGCTGTTTTTT,CASSPLGLAGGLGTGELFF
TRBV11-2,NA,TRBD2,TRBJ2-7,TGTGCCAGCAGCTTACTAGCGGGAAAACACGAGCAGTACTTC,CASSLLAGKHEQYF
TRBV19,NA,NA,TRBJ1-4,TGTGCCAGTAGTATCCCAGGGGCTAATGAAAAACTGTTTTTT,CASSIPGANEKLFF
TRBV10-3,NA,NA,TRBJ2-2,TGTGCCATCAGTGACCTAGGCGCCGGGGAGCTGTTTTTT,CAISDLGAGELFF
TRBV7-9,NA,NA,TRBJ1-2,TGTGCCAGCCGCCTGGACGGGGGGGATGGCTACACCTTC,CASRLDGGDGYTF
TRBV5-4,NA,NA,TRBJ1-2,TGTGCCAGCAGCTTGGGAGGGGGTTCAAGCGGCTACACCTTC,CASSLGGGSSGYTF
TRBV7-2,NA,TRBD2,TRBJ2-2,TGTGCCAGCAGCCTGACTAGCAGGAACACCGGGGAGCTGTTTTTT,CASSLTSRNTGELFF